The rows below give T cell receptor beta chains drawn from one sample of a study of CD8 T cells in Susac syndrome. TCRdb processed the immunoSEQ multiplex PCR reads anew with MiXCR; each CDR3 protein has one entry. The sample carries under 250,000 distinct CDR3 sequences, around 93% recorded once. Material: CD4+ T cells from PBMCs. The receptors here all came from a human donor with multiple sclerosis. Each CDR3 is given with its conserved first and last residue. The order of the fields is V gene, D gene, clone size, J gene, CDR3 DNA, CDR3 protein. A D gene is named only where the DNA matches it firmly. Clone size is stated in some rows and not others, as once, few, many or a class when expanded.

V gene: TRBV7-8; D gene: NA; clone size: once; J gene: TRBJ1-1; CDR3 DNA: TGTGCCAGCTCAAAACTAGCGTGGGCTGAAGCTTTCTTT; CDR3 protein: CASSKLAWAEAFF
V gene: TRBV2; D gene: NA; clone size: NA; J gene: TRBJ1-2; CDR3 DNA: TGTGCCAGCAGGCCCGACAGTGTTGACTATGGCTACACCTTC; CDR3 protein: CASRPDSVDYGYTF
V gene: TRBV13; D gene: NA; clone size: NA; J gene: TRBJ1-5; CDR3 DNA: TGTGCCAGCAGCCAGGGTATCGTCAATCAGCCCCAGCATTTT; CDR3 protein: CASSQGIVNQPQHF
V gene: TRBV28; D gene: NA; clone size: NA; J gene: TRBJ2-4; CDR3 DNA: TGTGCCAGCAGTGGTCCGATGGGTCTCACCCAAAACATTCAGTACTTC; CDR3 protein: CASSGPMGLTQNIQYF
V gene: TRBV7-9; D gene: NA; clone size: NA; J gene: TRBJ1-5; CDR3 DNA: TGTGCCAGCAGCTTAGGTTGGATCAATCAGCCCCAGCATTTT; CDR3 protein: CASSLGWINQPQHF
V gene: TRBV12-3/TRBV12-4; D gene: TRBD2; clone size: NA; J gene: TRBJ2-3; CDR3 DNA: TGTGCCAGCAGTTTGGCACTAGCGGGAGGAGATACGCAGTATTTT; CDR3 protein: CASSLALAGGDTQYF
V gene: TRBV27; D gene: NA; clone size: NA; J gene: TRBJ2-7; CDR3 DNA: TGTGCCAGCCGCCGTCCGGCAGGGAGCTCCTACGAGCAGTACTTC; CDR3 protein: CASRRPAGSSYEQYF
V gene: TRBV12-3/TRBV12-4; D gene: NA; clone size: NA; J gene: TRBJ2-5; CDR3 DNA: TGTGCCAGCAGTTCCGGACGGGAGACCCAGTACTTC; CDR3 protein: CASSSGRETQYF
V gene: TRBV4-1; D gene: NA; clone size: NA; J gene: TRBJ2-3; CDR3 DNA: TGCGCCAGCAGCCAAGCGGGGCCCGATACGCAGTATTTT; CDR3 protein: CASSQAGPDTQYF
V gene: TRBV28; D gene: NA; clone size: NA; J gene: TRBJ1-3; CDR3 DNA: TGTGCCAGCAGCCAGGACACCATATATTTT; CDR3 protein: CASSQDTIYF
V gene: TRBV3-1; D gene: TRBD1; clone size: once; J gene: TRBJ1-2; CDR3 DNA: TGTGCCAGCAGCCCGAGGGGACAGCGCAACTATGGCTACACCTTC; CDR3 protein: CASSPRGQRNYGYTF
V gene: TRBV10-3; D gene: NA; clone size: NA; J gene: TRBJ2-3; CDR3 DNA: TGTGCCATCAGGTCCAGGGGTGATACGCAGTATTTT; CDR3 protein: CAIRSRGDTQYF
V gene: TRBV9; D gene: NA; clone size: NA; J gene: TRBJ1-3; CDR3 DNA: TGTGCCAGCAGCGCCTTCACTGGAAACACCATATATTTT; CDR3 protein: CASSAFTGNTIYF
V gene: TRBV7-9; D gene: NA; clone size: NA; J gene: TRBJ2-5; CDR3 DNA: TGTGCCAGCAGCTTAGCTACAGGCGCAGAGACCCAGTACTTC; CDR3 protein: CASSLATGAETQYF
V gene: TRBV6-1; D gene: NA; clone size: once; J gene: TRBJ1-5; CDR3 DNA: TGTGCCAGCAGTGAAGCACTTAGCAATCAGCCCCAGCATTTT; CDR3 protein: CASSEALSNQPQHF
V gene: TRBV9; D gene: TRBD1; clone size: NA; J gene: TRBJ1-2; CDR3 DNA: TGTGCCAGCAGCGTATCGGGGACAGGGTCCTATGGCTACACCTTC; CDR3 protein: CASSVSGTGSYGYTF
V gene: TRBV10-1; D gene: TRBD1; clone size: NA; J gene: TRBJ2-2; CDR3 DNA: TGCGCCAGCAGCCTAGGGACAGGTGGCGGGGAGCTGTTTTTT; CDR3 protein: CASSLGTGGGELFF
V gene: TRBV9; D gene: TRBD1; clone size: NA; J gene: TRBJ2-1; CDR3 DNA: TGTGCCAGCAGCGTGGCAGGTACCGGGACAGAGGGTTATGAGCAGTTCTTC; CDR3 protein: CASSVAGTGTEGYEQFF
V gene: TRBV19; D gene: TRBD1; clone size: NA; J gene: TRBJ1-5; CDR3 DNA: TGTGCCAGTAGTCCCGACAGGGTCCGTCAGCCCCAGCATTTT; CDR3 protein: CASSPDRVRQPQHF
V gene: TRBV12-3/TRBV12-4; D gene: NA; clone size: NA; J gene: TRBJ1-2; CDR3 DNA: TGTGCCAGCAGTTTCGACGATAGGATTGGAGGCTACACCTTC; CDR3 protein: CASSFDDRIGGYTF
V gene: TRBV6-5; D gene: NA; clone size: NA; J gene: TRBJ1-1; CDR3 DNA: TGTGCCAGCAGTTACTCGGGACGGAGGATGAACACTGAAGCTTTCTTT; CDR3 protein: CASSYSGRRMNTEAFF
V gene: TRBV29-1; D gene: NA; clone size: once; J gene: TRBJ1-4; CDR3 DNA: TGCAGCGTTACAGGTACAACTGGAGAAAAACTGTTTTTT; CDR3 protein: CSVTGTTGEKLFF
V gene: TRBV3-1; D gene: TRBD1; clone size: NA; J gene: TRBJ1-1; CDR3 DNA: TGTGCCAGCAGCCCTTGGACAGGGCTGAACACTGAAGCTTTCTTT; CDR3 protein: CASSPWTGLNTEAFF